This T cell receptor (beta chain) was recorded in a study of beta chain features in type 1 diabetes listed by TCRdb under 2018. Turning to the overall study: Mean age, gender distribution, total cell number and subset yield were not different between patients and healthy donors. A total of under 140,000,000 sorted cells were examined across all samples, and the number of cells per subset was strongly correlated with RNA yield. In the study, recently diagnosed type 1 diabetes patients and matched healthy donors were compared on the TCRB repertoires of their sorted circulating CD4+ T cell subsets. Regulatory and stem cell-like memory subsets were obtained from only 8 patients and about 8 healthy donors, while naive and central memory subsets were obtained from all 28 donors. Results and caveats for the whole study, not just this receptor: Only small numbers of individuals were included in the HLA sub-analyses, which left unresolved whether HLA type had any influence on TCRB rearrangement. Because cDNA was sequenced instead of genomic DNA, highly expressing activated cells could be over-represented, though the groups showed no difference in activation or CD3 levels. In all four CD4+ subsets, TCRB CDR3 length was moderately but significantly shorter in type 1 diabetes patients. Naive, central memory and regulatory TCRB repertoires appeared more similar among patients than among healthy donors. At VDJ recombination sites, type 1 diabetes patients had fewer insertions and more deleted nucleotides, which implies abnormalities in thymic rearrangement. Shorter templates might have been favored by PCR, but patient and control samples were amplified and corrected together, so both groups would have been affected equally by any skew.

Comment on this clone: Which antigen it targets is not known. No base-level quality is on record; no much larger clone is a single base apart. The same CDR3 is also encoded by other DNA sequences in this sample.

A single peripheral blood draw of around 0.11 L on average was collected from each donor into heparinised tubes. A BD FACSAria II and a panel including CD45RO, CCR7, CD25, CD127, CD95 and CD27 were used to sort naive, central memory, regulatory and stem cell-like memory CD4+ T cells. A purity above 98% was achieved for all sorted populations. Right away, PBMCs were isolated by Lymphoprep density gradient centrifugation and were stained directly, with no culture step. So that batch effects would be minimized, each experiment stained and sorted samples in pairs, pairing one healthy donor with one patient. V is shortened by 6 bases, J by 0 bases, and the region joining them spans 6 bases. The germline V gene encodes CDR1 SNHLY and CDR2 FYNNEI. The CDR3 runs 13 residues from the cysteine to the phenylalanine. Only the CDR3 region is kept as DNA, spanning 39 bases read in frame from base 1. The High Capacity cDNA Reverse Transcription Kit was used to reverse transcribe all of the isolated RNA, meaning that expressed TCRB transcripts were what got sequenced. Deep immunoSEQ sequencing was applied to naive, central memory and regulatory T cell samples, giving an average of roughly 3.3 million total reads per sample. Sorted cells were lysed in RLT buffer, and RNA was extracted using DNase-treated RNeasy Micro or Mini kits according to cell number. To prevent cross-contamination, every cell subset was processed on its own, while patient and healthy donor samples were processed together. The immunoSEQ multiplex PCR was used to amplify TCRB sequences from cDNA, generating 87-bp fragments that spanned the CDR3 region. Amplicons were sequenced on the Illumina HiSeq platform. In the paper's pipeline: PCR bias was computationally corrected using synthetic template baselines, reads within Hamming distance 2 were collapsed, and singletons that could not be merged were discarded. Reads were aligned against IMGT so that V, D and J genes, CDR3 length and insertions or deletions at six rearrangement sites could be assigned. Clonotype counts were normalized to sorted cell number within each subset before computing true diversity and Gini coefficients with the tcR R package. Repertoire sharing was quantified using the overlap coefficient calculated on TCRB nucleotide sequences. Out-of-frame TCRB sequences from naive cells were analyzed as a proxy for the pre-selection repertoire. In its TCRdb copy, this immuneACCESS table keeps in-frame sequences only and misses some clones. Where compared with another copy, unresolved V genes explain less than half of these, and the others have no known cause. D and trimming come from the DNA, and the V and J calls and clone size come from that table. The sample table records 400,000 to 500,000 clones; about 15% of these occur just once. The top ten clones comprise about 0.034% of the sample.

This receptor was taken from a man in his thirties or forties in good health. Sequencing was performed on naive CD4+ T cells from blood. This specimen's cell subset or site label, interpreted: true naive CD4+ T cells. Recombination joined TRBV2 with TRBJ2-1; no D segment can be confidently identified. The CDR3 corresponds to CASRRSSYNEQFF. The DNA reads TGTGCCAGCAGGAGGAGCTCCTACAATGAGCAGTTCTTC.